The sequence of this TCR beta chain was determined in a study of T cells in localized non-small cell lung cancer. Here immunoSEQ multiplex PCR was the method, and the copy in TCRdb shows in-frame clones only, minus some. The sample lists 60,000 to 75,000 clones, roughly four fifths seen once, with 4.7% in the top ten. Broader study findings: Tumor trailed uninvolved adjacent lung in T cell clonality, which peaked there. Those with higher blood T cell density had longer overall survival.

CDR3 size: 19 residues. Germline assignment: CDR1 MNHNS and CDR2 SASEGT. The trim removed 0 bases at V and 2 bases at J, leaving 11 bases unmatched. Comment on this clone: Antigen unknown.

The source is a man aged 40 to 75 with stage II lung adenocarcinoma. The chain carries TRBV6-1 and TRBJ2-3; 10 bases fit TRBD2. Sequencing was performed on PBMCs, taken before any cancer treatment. CDR3 in amino acids: CASSEAGGGLAGATDTQYF. DNA of the CDR3: TGTGCCAGCAGTGAAGCGGGGGGAGGGCTAGCGGGAGCCACAGATACGCAGTATTTT.